This entry describes one T cell receptor (beta chain). Its antigen is currently unknown. In the original analysis: Out-of-frame sequences were removed, leaving about 2,300,000 distinct TCRbeta sequences. The protocol was immunoSEQ multiplex PCR, while the TCRdb copy is restricted to in-frame clones and leaves out a portion. V and J calls and clone size follow that table, whereas D and trimming were derived from the DNA. This table holds tens of thousands of clones, around 76% found once. The germline V gene encodes CDR1 MNHEY and CDR2 SMNVEV (reference sequence). J was trimmed by 7 bases and V by 9 bases; bases with no gene match: 12. The CDR3 runs to 14 residues. The sample comes from a study of memory CD4+ T cells and cytomegalovirus serostatus. Study-level results: Suggested: most of the CMV-linked TCR signature lies in CD4+ memory cells. Repertoires predicted CMV serostatus with median bootstrapped AUC of about 0.95.

Single viable CD3+CD4+CD8-CD45RO+ cells were sorted as the memory CD4+ T cells. Serostatus was set by detecting CMV pp150, pp28, p38, p52 IgG. The sample comprised memory CD4+ T cells from blood. The chain uses TRBV27 and TRBJ2-1, with 7 bases that match TRBD1. This clonotype was obtained from an adult in good health and CMV-seropositive. Here the CDR3 reads CASTRQGSGNEQFF. CDR3 sequence (DNA): TGTGCCAGTACTCGACAGGGAAGTGGGAATGAGCAGTTCTTC.